Below are 10 T cell receptor beta chains sequenced from a single sample in a study of naive and memory T cell subsets. Both TRBC1 and TRBC2 were covered by a beta constant-region primer of two equimolar oligonucleotides. TCRdb re-derived calls from the UMI-ligation and nested PCR reads in MiXCR, one entry per CDR3 protein. The data hold around 160,000 distinct CDR3 sequences, with more than 15% observed a single time. Sample: naive CD4+ T cells from blood. The receptors stem from a human donor in good health.

The chain couples TRBV12-3 or TRBV12-4 to TRBJ2-7; 14 bases map to TRBD2. This CDR3 spans 18 amino acids. With 0 bases clipped from V and 1 base from J, the junction kept 5 bases outside the gene matches. CDR3 nucleotide sequence: TGTGCCAGCAGTTTAGCGCTGGGGACTAGCGGGAGATCCTACGAGCAGTACTTC. Its protein is CASSLALGTSGRSYEQYF.

This clonotype was seen many times. The V and J genes are TRBV5-1 and TRBJ2-5; 8 nucleotides agree with TRBD1. Per germline, CDR1 SGHRS and CDR2 YFSETQ. The V segment lost 2 bases and the J segment 2 bases; nucleotides outside the gene matches: 5. The CDR3 extends over 15 amino acids. CDR3 in DNA: TGCGCCAGCAGCTTCAACGGACAGGGTCAAGAGACCCAGTACTTC. Its translation is CASSFNGQGQETQYF.

This clonotype occurred a few times. The rearrangement links TRBV24-1 to TRBJ1-5; tentatively, D is TRBD1 (6 bases). The germline V and J ends were trimmed by 11 bases and 2 bases, with 24 bases remaining between them. The CDR3 length is 17 residues. CDR1 KGHDR and CDR2 SFDVKD come from the germline V gene. The CDR3 DNA sequence: TGTGCCATCCCAAATCCTGAGGGGGTAAGAGGCAATCAGCCCCAGCATTTT. Protein sequence: CAIPNPEGVRGNQPQHF.

The chain carries TRBV6-1 and TRBJ2-2; D remains unclear. The germline CDR1 and CDR2 sequences are MNHNS and SASEGT. This CDR3 is built from 15 residues. The germline V and J ends were trimmed by 7 bases and 0 bases, with 12 bases remaining between them. CDR3 amino acids: CASISIITNTGELFF. CDR3 DNA sequence: TGTGCCAGCATCAGCATTATTACGAACACCGGGGAGCTGTTTTTT.

This rearrangement joins TRBV7-2 to TRBJ2-5; no clear D. The CDR3 totals 13 residues. Trimming stripped 8 bases from V and 4 bases from J, with 14 bases between. Germline values: CDR1 SGHTA, CDR2 FQGNSA. DNA of the CDR3: TGTGCCAGCTCGGCGTGGCGCTCAGAGACCCAGTACTTC. Protein: CASSAWRSETQYF.

This clonotype showed up many times. The genes are TRBV29-1 and TRBJ2-1; D may be TRBD2 (6 bases). The germline V gene has CDR1 SQVTM and CDR2 ANQGSEA. The V gene lost 8 bases and the J gene lost 4 bases, with 15 bases spanning the gap. CDR3 length: 13 amino acids. CDR3 region: CSSRGNPYNEQFF. The DNA of the CDR3 is TGCAGCTCCCGCGGGAACCCATACAATGAGCAGTTCTTC.

This CDR3 reads CATSSIGQLLNYGYTF. The CDR3 DNA follows: TGTGCCACCAGCTCGATAGGACAGCTTCTTAACTATGGCTACACCTTC. The chain links TRBV15 to TRBJ1-2; the D gene is possibly TRBD1 (6 bases). V lost 5 bases, J lost 1 base, and 17 bases lay in between. The CDR3 extends over 16 amino acids. The germline V gene has CDR1 LNHNV and CDR2 YYDKDF (reference sequence).

The genes are TRBV9 and TRBJ1-1; D remains ambiguous. Deletions cut 0 bases from V and 3 bases from J, with 9 bases between. The germline V gene has CDR1 SGDLS and CDR2 YYNGEE. The CDR3 covers 14 residues. The CDR3 reads CASSVEAMHTEAFF. The CDR3 bases are TGTGCCAGCAGCGTAGAGGCGATGCACACTGAAGCTTTCTTT.

This clonotype was seen a handful of times. The chain is built from TRBV14 and TRBJ2-1; D is ambiguous. Germline lookup yields CDR1 SGHDN and CDR2 FVKESK. Trimming cost V 2 bases and J 9 bases, with 11 bases left between them. The CDR3 sequence is 13 residues long. For the CDR3, the DNA is TGTGCCAGCAGCCAACATGGGTATAGTGAGCAGTTCTTC. This encodes CASSQHGYSEQFF.

The chain uses TRBV20-1 and TRBJ2-7; TRBD1 matches 9 bases. Germline values: CDR1 DFQATT, CDR2 SNEGSKA (reference sequence). The CDR3 sequence is 14 residues long. The trim removed 1 base at V and 4 bases at J, leaving 5 bases unmatched. The CDR3 bases are TGCAGTGCTAGAGGGACAGGGGCCCGATACGAGCAGTACTTC. The encoded protein is CSARGTGARYEQYF.